One and the same sample provided the 16 T cell receptor beta chains below, sequenced in a study of T cells after yellow fever vaccination. TCRdb passed the 5' RACE reads through MiXCR, listing each CDR3 protein once. The repertoire holds some 300,000 distinct CDR3 sequences, with 8.1% as singletons. Here the sequenced sample was PBMCs, taken roughly 47 days after the first yellow fever vaccination. The receptors were sampled from a man aged 18 to 29 who received the YFV17D yellow fever vaccine.

This chain uses TRBV12-3 or TRBV12-4 with TRBJ2-1, with D unresolved. This CDR3 is 16 amino acids long. With 2 bases removed from V and 0 bases from J, the gap between germline ends came to 11 bases. Here the CDR3 DNA reads TGTGCCAGCAGTTTACTAGACCCCCTCTCCTACAATGAGCAGTTCTTC. Translation: CASSLLDPLSYNEQFF.

This clonotype was counted a few times. The chain couples TRBV28 to TRBJ2-3; 7 bases map to TRBD1. Losses at the gene ends were 5 bases for V and 7 bases for J; bases not matched to a gene: 9. This CDR3 has 14 amino acids. CDR1 and CDR2 from the germline V gene are MDHEN and SYDVKM. In DNA, the CDR3 is TGTGCCAGCAGTCCGCGGACAGGAGGAAATACGCAGTATTTT. The encoded protein is CASSPRTGGNTQYF.

This clonotype has ten or more counts. The chain employs TRBV24-1 and TRBJ2-1; D not resolved. Deletions cut 3 bases from V and 8 bases from J, with 7 bases between. Per the germline V gene, CDR1 is KGHDR and CDR2 is SFDVKD. The CDR3 spans 12 residues. The CDR3 loop reads CATSDLRYEQFF. The CDR3 DNA sequence: TGTGCCACCAGTGATCTTAGGTATGAGCAGTTCTTC.

This clonotype was counted between two and nine times. CDR3 DNA sequence: TGTGCCAGCAGACCGGGACTAGCGGGGTTACATGAGCAGTTCTTC. Amino acids: CASRPGLAGLHEQFF. The V call is TRBV12-3 or TRBV12-4, the J call TRBJ2-1, with 13 bases fitting TRBD2. Trimming took 6 bases from V and 8 from J; bases not matched to a gene: 7. The CDR3 is 15 amino acids.

At least ten counts were recorded for this clonotype. The chain is built from TRBV7-6 and TRBJ1-3; tentative D call: TRBD1 (6 bases). V was clipped by 3 bases and J by 4 bases, with 10 bases between them. Germline lookup yields CDR1 SGHVS and CDR2 FNYEAQ. There are 14 residues in the CDR3. The CDR3 protein is CASSFSGAGNTIYF. DNA of the CDR3: TGTGCCAGCAGCTTCTCAGGGGCCGGAAACACCATATATTTT.

This clonotype occurred a few times. This chain connects TRBV7-8 to TRBJ2-7, with a tentative D call TRBD1 (5 bases). CDR3 size: 13 residues. The V end lost 5 bases, the J end lost 4 bases, and 12 bases lay between the germline ends. Germline lookup yields CDR1 SGHVS and CDR2 FQNEAQ. The CDR3 coding sequence is TGTGCCAGCAGCGAACGAAGGGGATACGAGCAGTACGTC. Protein product: CASSERRGYEQYV.

This clonotype was seen ten or more times. The V gene is TRBV5-1, the J gene TRBJ2-3; 10 positions agree with TRBD2. Trimming took 3 bases from V and 8 from J; bases not matched to a gene: 9. Germline lookup yields CDR1 SGHRS and CDR2 YFSETQ. The CDR3 contains 15 residues. CDR3 sequence: CASSSGTSVGGTQYF. The CDR3 DNA is TGCGCCAGCAGCTCCGGGACTAGCGTTGGCGGTACGCAGTATTTT. Full variable domain (missing parts from reference TRBV5-1 and TRBJ2-3): KAGVTQTPRYLIKTRGQQVTLSCSPISGHRSVSWYQQTPGQGLQFLFEYFSETQRNKGNFPGRFSGRQFSNSRSEMNVSTLELGDSALYLCASSSGTSVGGTQYFGPGTRLTVL.

V and J are TRBV4-3 and TRBJ2-1; D possibly corresponds to TRBD1 (7 bases). Germline-derived CDR1 and CDR2 are LGHNA and YSLEER. CDR3 length: 15 residues. V gave up 7 bases and J gave up 2 bases, with 15 bases separating them. The DNA for the CDR3 is TGCGCCAGCATGGGGGTCAGGGGGGCCTACAATGAGCAGTTCTTC. It specifies CASMGVRGAYNEQFF.

This clonotype was recorded many times. CDR3 residues: CASSQGGVGEKLFF. The CDR3 region has the DNA TGTGCCAGCAGCCAAGGGGGCGTCGGGGAAAAACTGTTTTTT. The V and J genes are TRBV4-2 and TRBJ1-4, with a tentative D call TRBD1 (5 bases). Trimming removed 1 base at V and 8 bases at J, with 11 bases between. CDR3 length: 14 amino acids. Germline V lookup: CDR1 LGHNA, CDR2 YNFKEQ.

This sequence joins TRBV25-1 and TRBJ2-3, with a weak D call TRBD2 (7 bases). Germline V gene lookup returns CDR1 MGHDK and CDR2 SYGVNS. This CDR3 is 15 amino acids long. With 2 bases removed from V and 4 bases from J, the gap between germline ends came to 13 bases. CDR3 loop: CASSERGGVADTQYF. As DNA, the CDR3 is TGTGCCAGCAGTGAAAGGGGGGGGGTCGCAGATACGCAGTATTTT. Using reference TRBV25-1 and TRBJ2-3 for the parts outside the CDR3, the full variable domain is EADIYQTPRYLVIGTGKKITLECSQTMGHDKMYWYQQDPGMELHLIHYSYGVNSTEKGDLSSESTVSRIRTEHFPLTLESARPSHTSQYLCASSERGGVADTQYFGPGTRLTVL.

The CDR3 reads CASSLTGTGNTGELFF. The CDR3 DNA is TGTGCCAGCAGCTTGACCGGGACAGGGAACACCGGGGAGCTGTTTTTT. The chain is built from TRBV7-6 and TRBJ2-2, with TRBD1 matching over 8 bases. Trimming cost V 3 bases and J 1 base; bases outside gene matches: 4. CDR3 length: 16 amino acids. Germline V gene sequence: CDR1 SGHVS, CDR2 FNYEAQ. The full variable domain, with the rest looked up from reference TRBV7-6 and TRBJ2-2, is GAGVSQSPRYKVTKRGQDVALRCDPISGHVSLYWYRQALGQGPEFLTYFNYEAQQDKSGLPNDRFSAERPEGSISTLTIQRTEQRDSAMYRCASSLTGTGNTGELFFGEGSRLTVL.

A word on this clonotype: At one end, the junction sequence differs from germline, possibly due to a read error. This chain links TRBV5-1 with TRBJ1-2; D is ambiguous. CDR1 SGHRS and CDR2 YFSETQ come from the germline V gene. This CDR3 has 13 amino acids. In nucleotides, the CDR3 is TGCGCCAGCAGCATATCCTCTGGAGGGTCCTTCAATTTC. Translation: CASSISSGGSFNF.

The rearrangement links TRBV27 to TRBJ1-5; D possibly corresponds to TRBD1 (6 bases). Germline V gene sequence: CDR1 MNHEY, CDR2 SMNVEV (reference sequence). This CDR3 spans 15 amino acids. The germline V and J ends were trimmed by 7 bases and 2 bases, with 15 bases remaining between them. The CDR3 coding sequence is TGTGCCAGCAACCCGGGGGGCAGAGGCAATCAGCCCCAGCATTTT. Its protein is CASNPGGRGNQPQHF.

A few counts support this clonotype. The chain joins TRBV4-2 to TRBJ1-5; 11 nucleotides align to TRBD1. Losses at the gene ends were 3 bases for V and 4 bases for J; bases not matched to a gene: 2. Germline V gives CDR1 LGHNA, CDR2 YNFKEQ. There are 15 residues in the CDR3. CDR3 sequence (DNA): TGTGCCAGCAGCCAGGACAGGGGGCAGAATCAGCCCCAGCATTTT. It specifies CASSQDRGQNQPQHF.

This clonotype was seen many times. The V gene is TRBV20-1, the J gene TRBJ2-3; D uncertain. The CDR3 contains 13 residues. Germline V CDR1 and CDR2: DFQATT, SNEGSKA (reference sequence). V gave up 0 bases and J gave up 4 bases, with 8 bases separating them. The CDR3 DNA sequence: TGCAGTGCTAGAGACCCTGGCCCAGATACGCAGTATTTT. Its translation is CSARDPGPDTQYF.

This clonotype occurred a few times. The chain combines TRBV30 with TRBJ2-7; 8 bases map to TRBD1. The CDR3 is 18 amino acids. V was pared by 2 bases and J by 5 bases, with 20 bases of the junction left unmatched. CDR1 is GTSNPN and CDR2 is SVGIG in the germline V gene (reference sequence). CDR3 coding DNA: TGTGCCTGGAGTCGTACACAGTGGGTTGGCGCAGGGGGCAACGAGCAGTACTTC. As protein: CAWSRTQWVGAGGNEQYF.